The T cell receptor beta chain under discussion was sequenced for a study of T-cell reconstitution after alpha-beta-depleted transplantation in children. Preparation of the TCRbeta library used unique molecular identifiers. MiXCR, applied by TCRdb to the PCR reads, yields one record per CDR3 protein. The sample consists of over 450,000 distinct CDR3 sequences, roughly a tenth of them appearing once. This clonotype has only a few counts. Its antigen is still unknown. Broader study findings: From surviving recipient T cells and thymic progenitors came the high day-60 TCRbeta diversity observed in some patients.

Germline CDR1 reads MDHEN; CDR2 reads SYDVKM. CDR3 length: 16 residues. The V end lost 3 bases, the J end lost 0 bases, and 9 bases lay between the germline ends. The source is a child between 2 and 9 years old with inherited bone marrow failure, due to receive a stem cell transplant. Here the sequenced sample was PBMCs, taken before TCRalphabeta/CD19-depleted stem cell transplant. The chain recombines TRBV28 with TRBJ2-6, with D possibly TRBD1 on 5 matching bases. The CDR3, as DNA: TGTGCCAGCAGTTTCCAGCAGGGCTCTGGGGCCAACGTCCTGACTTTC. Translating it yields CASSFQQGSGANVLTF.